A single sample is the source of the 23 T cell receptor beta chains below, sequenced in a study of OX40 agonist ivuxolimab in advanced cancers. This table comes from immunoSEQ multiplex PCR, and its TCRdb copy is limited to in-frame clones, with some not included. The sample has about 94,000 clones; approximately 95% are singletons. Sequenced here: CD4+ or CD8+ T cells sorted from blood, sampled in a trial of the OX40 agonist ivuxolimab. The origin of the receptors is an adult with an advanced solid tumor such as melanoma, head and neck, liver or kidney cancer.

This chain uses TRBV5-1 with TRBJ2-7; D gene unclear. CDR1 is SGHRS, CDR2 YFSETQ, per germline. The CDR3 runs to 15 residues. The germline V and J ends were trimmed by 5 bases and 1 base, with 16 bases remaining between them. The DNA for the CDR3 is TGCGCCAGCAGTTCTCGCCAGGACCCATCCTACGAGCAGTACTTC. Translating it yields CASSSRQDPSYEQYF. The full variable domain, in which reference TRBV5-1 and TRBJ2-7 provide the parts outside the CDR3, is KAGVTQTPRYLIKTRGQQVTLSCSPISGHRSVSWYQQTPGQGLQFLFEYFSETQRNKGNFPGRFSGRQFSNSRSEMNVSTLELGDSALYLCASSSRQDPSYEQYFGPGTRLTVT.

This clone has only one observation. CDR3 amino acids: CASSLSPTQANYGYTF. The CDR3 nucleotides read TGTGCCAGCAGCTTATCGCCAACCCAGGCTAACTATGGCTACACCTTC. The chain has TRBV7-2 and TRBJ1-2; D remains unclear. Germline-derived CDR1 and CDR2 are SGHTA and FQGNSA. The CDR3 runs to 16 residues. V was pared by 2 bases and J by 0 bases, with 13 bases between.

The genes are TRBV5-1 and TRBJ1-2, with D unclear. The CDR3 has 13 residues. The V gene's germline CDR1 is SGHRS and CDR2 YFSETQ. V lost 8 bases to trimming and J lost 8 bases, with 19 bases between them. The CDR3 DNA sequence: TGCGCCAGTACCTTGGACCTGCCATCGGGCTACACCTTC. Its protein is CASTLDLPSGYTF. Full variable domain (outside the CDR3, taken from reference TRBV5-1 and TRBJ1-2): KAGVTQTPRYLIKTRGQQVTLSCSPISGHRSVSWYQQTPGQGLQFLFEYFSETQRNKGNFPGRFSGRQFSNSRSEMNVSTLELGDSALYLCASTLDLPSGYTFGSGTRLTVV.

Only one count was recorded for this clone. The rearrangement joins TRBV19 to TRBJ2-4; a weak D match, TRBD1 (5 bases). The CDR3 has 17 amino acids. V was trimmed by 3 bases and J by 0 bases, leaving 15 bases between them. The germline V gene has CDR1 LNHDA and CDR2 SQIVND (reference sequence). The CDR3 nucleotides are TGTGCCAGTAGTATTAGAGACAACCAGGGAGCCAAAAACATTCAGTACTTC. Translated, it gives CASSIRDNQGAKNIQYF.

This clone was recorded once. The genes are TRBV5-4 and TRBJ1-1, with D perhaps matching TRBD1 (5 bases). Trimming shortened V by 3 bases and J by 3 bases, and 12 bases separated the two germline ends. The CDR3 is 14 residues long. In germline, CDR1 is SGHNT, CDR2 YYREEE (reference sequence). CDR3 DNA sequence: TGTGCCAGCAGCTCCCCAGGGAGCGACACTGAAGCTTTCTTT. Encoded protein: CASSSPGSDTEAFF.

The chain couples TRBV29-1 to TRBJ1-2, with D tentatively TRBD1 (5 bases). Trimming pared 2 bases from V and 0 bases from J, leaving 10 bases between. Per germline, CDR1 SQVTM and CDR2 ANQGSEA. The CDR3 is made up of 14 amino acids. Written as DNA, the CDR3 is TGCAGCGTTGAAAACAGGCGAGCTAACTATGGCTACACCTTC. It codes for CSVENRRANYGYTF.

CDR3 protein: CSVALASEQYF. For the CDR3, the DNA is TGCAGCGTTGCTTTAGCCTCCGAGCAGTACTTC. The J gene is TRBJ2-7, the V gene TRBV29-1; D ambiguous. Trimming cost V 4 bases and J 6 bases, with 10 bases left between them. Germline lookup yields CDR1 SQVTM and CDR2 ANQGSEA. The CDR3 loop spans 11 amino acids.

Only a few counts were recorded for this clone. This chain uses TRBV27 with TRBJ2-2, with 7 bases identical to TRBD1. V shed 6 bases, J shed 7 bases, and the junction held 14 bases outside the gene matches. CDR1 and CDR2 (germline): MNHEY, SMNVEV (reference sequence). The length of the CDR3 is 16 residues. CDR3 in amino acids: CASSPIGQVVGGELFF. CDR3 in DNA: TGTGCCAGCAGCCCAATAGGACAGGTCGTGGGCGGGGAGCTGTTTTTT.

With respect to this clone: Other DNA variants within this sample encode the same CDR3. The chain employs TRBV28 and TRBJ1-6; unclear D gene. The germline gives CDR1 MDHEN, CDR2 SYDVKM. The CDR3 spans 12 residues. The ends were cut back, 5 bases at V and 6 bases at J, with 5 bases in the middle. Here the CDR3 reads CASSPPNSPLHF. The CDR3 DNA follows: TGTGCCAGCAGTCCCCCTAATTCACCCCTCCACTTT.

This chain joins TRBV2 and TRBJ1-2, with D possibly TRBD1 on 5 matching bases. V lost 6 bases to trimming and J lost 2 bases, with 13 bases between them. Germline V gene data show CDR1 as SNHLY and CDR2 as FYNNEI. The CDR3 covers 14 residues. The CDR3 nucleotides read TGTGCCAGCAGGAACAGGAATACGAACTATGGCTACACCTTC. It codes for CASRNRNTNYGYTF. Looking up the rest from reference TRBV2 and TRBJ1-2 gives the full variable domain: EPEVTQTPSHQVTQMGQEVILRCVPISNHLYFYWYRQILGQKVEFLVSFYNNEISEKSEIFDDQFSVERPDGSNFTLKIRSTKLEDSAMYFCASRNRNTNYGYTFGSGTRLTVV.

The chain carries TRBV7-3 and TRBJ2-3; 13 bases are shared with TRBD2. This CDR3 has 15 residues. Losses at the gene ends were 5 bases for V and 9 bases for J; bases not matched to a gene: 8. In germline, CDR1 is SGHTA, CDR2 FQGTGA. CDR3 protein: CASSQIGLAGATQYF. The CDR3, as DNA: TGTGCCAGCAGCCAAATCGGACTAGCGGGAGCGACGCAGTATTTT.

The chain carries TRBV5-5 and TRBJ1-2; D may be TRBD1 (6 bases). Germline V gene sequence: CDR1 SGHKS, CDR2 YYEKEE (reference sequence). Trimming pared 4 bases from V and 3 bases from J, leaving 19 bases between. The CDR3 covers 16 residues. CDR3 sequence reads: CASSGGAAQDYYGYTF. As DNA, the CDR3 is TGTGCCAGCAGCGGGGGCGCGGCCCAAGACTACTATGGCTACACCTTC.

A single count supports this clone. The V gene is TRBV7-9, the J gene TRBJ2-2; the D is unclear. The CDR3 covers 15 residues. Trimming took off 5 bases at V and 4 bases at J, with 14 bases between the two ends. Germline values: CDR1 SEHNR, CDR2 FQNEAQ (reference sequence). As DNA, the CDR3 is TGTGCCAGCAGCCCCGAGATATGGGGCACCGGGGAGCTGTTTTTT. Protein sequence: CASSPEIWGTGELFF.

The chain is built from TRBV28 and TRBJ2-1, with D tentatively TRBD2 (6 bases). Germline V gene lookup returns CDR1 MDHEN and CDR2 SYDVKM. The CDR3 has 14 residues. The V and J ends lost 7 bases and 7 bases respectively, with 17 bases between them. The CDR3 protein is CASIGGPSGNEQFF. The CDR3 region has the DNA TGTGCCAGCATCGGAGGGCCCTCGGGGAATGAGCAGTTCTTC.

The chain recombines TRBV9 with TRBJ1-2; maybe TRBD1 (5 bases). V lost 3 bases and J 1 base, leaving 16 bases between the germline ends. The germline gives CDR1 SGDLS, CDR2 YYNGEE. The CDR3 is made up of 16 amino acids. The CDR3 protein is CASSGGEVNLNYGYTF. The CDR3 DNA follows: TGTGCCAGCAGCGGAGGGGAGGTAAACCTTAACTATGGCTACACCTTC.

The V call is TRBV28, the J call TRBJ1-2, with TRBD1 matching 8 bases. V gave up 1 base and J gave up 4 bases; unmatched junction bases: 2. The CDR3 spans 14 residues. Germline CDR1 and CDR2: MDHEN and SYDVKM. The DNA for the CDR3 is TGTGCCAGCAGTTTATACACAGGGGGCTATGGCTACACCTTC. This translates into CASSLYTGGYGYTF.

The chain uses TRBV9 and TRBJ2-2, with D possibly being TRBD2 (5 bases). V lost 0 bases to trimming and J lost 6 bases, with 12 bases between them. Germline V gene sequence: CDR1 SGDLS, CDR2 YYNGEE. This CDR3 has 15 amino acids. This CDR3 reads CASSVEGRGSGELFF. The CDR3 nucleotides read TGTGCCAGCAGCGTAGAAGGTCGGGGTTCCGGGGAGCTGTTTTTT.

This chain uses TRBV4-3 with TRBJ2-3, with 13 bases matching TRBD2. This CDR3 is built from 15 residues. V shed 3 bases, J shed 6 bases, and the junction held 3 bases outside the gene matches. Germline loops: CDR1 LGHNA, CDR2 YSLEER. CDR3 amino acids: CASSQGLAGFDTQYF. The CDR3 DNA sequence: TGCGCCAGCAGCCAGGGACTAGCGGGATTCGATACGCAGTATTTT.

The V gene is TRBV7-2, the J gene TRBJ1-1; TRBD1 might be the D (6 bases). The CDR3 runs to 13 residues. Trimming took 5 bases from V and 4 from J, leaving 11 bases between them. Per the germline V gene, CDR1 is SGHTA and CDR2 is FQGNSA. This chain's CDR3 is CASSPGGGTEAFF. DNA for the CDR3: TGTGCCAGCAGCCCGGGAGGGGGCACTGAAGCTTTCTTT.

The chain links TRBV19 to TRBJ1-1; D is uncertain. V was clipped by 4 bases and J by 2 bases, with 14 bases between them. This CDR3 is built from 15 residues. Per the germline V gene, CDR1 is LNHDA and CDR2 is SQIVND (reference sequence). The CDR3 here is CASSTTPAGNTEAFF. The CDR3 bases are TGTGCCAGTAGTACGACCCCCGCAGGCAACACTGAAGCTTTCTTT.

The chain links TRBV6-5 to TRBJ2-1; 7 bases are shared with TRBD2. This CDR3 comprises 14 residues. Trimming removed 4 bases from V and 5 bases from J; junction bases left unmatched: 5. Germline assignment: CDR1 MNHEY and CDR2 SVGAGI. The CDR3 region has the DNA TGTGCCAGCAGTTCGGCTAGCGGAAACAATGAGCAGTTCTTC. It encodes CASSSASGNNEQFF.

The chain links TRBV27 to TRBJ1-2; D call uncertain. The germline V gene has CDR1 MNHEY and CDR2 SMNVEV (reference sequence). This CDR3 region has 13 residues. V lost 5 bases to trimming and J lost 8 bases, with 15 bases between them. As DNA, the CDR3 is TGTGCCAGCAGTCCCAGATTATTCCGGGGCTACACCTTC. It codes for CASSPRLFRGYTF.

This clone occurred once. CDR3 amino acids: CSVRQGVDSYGYTF. In DNA form, the CDR3 reads TGCAGCGTGCGACAGGGGGTGGACTCTTATGGCTACACCTTC. J is TRBJ1-2 and V is TRBV29-1; 9 bases match TRBD1. The CDR3 is made up of 14 amino acids. Germline loops: CDR1 SQVTM, CDR2 ANQGSEA. V trimming: 6 bases; J trimming: 5 bases; junction bases outside the gene matches: 10.